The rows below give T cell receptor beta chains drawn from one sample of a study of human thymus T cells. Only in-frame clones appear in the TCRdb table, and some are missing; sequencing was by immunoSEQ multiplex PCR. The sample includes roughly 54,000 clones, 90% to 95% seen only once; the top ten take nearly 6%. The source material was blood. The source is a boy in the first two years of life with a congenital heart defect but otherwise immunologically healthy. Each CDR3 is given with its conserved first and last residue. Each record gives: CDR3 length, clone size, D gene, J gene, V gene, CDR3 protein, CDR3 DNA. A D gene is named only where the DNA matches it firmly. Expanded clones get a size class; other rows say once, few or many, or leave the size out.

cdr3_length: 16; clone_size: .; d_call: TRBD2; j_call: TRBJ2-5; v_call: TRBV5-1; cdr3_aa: CASSLRTSGFQETQYF; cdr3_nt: TGCGCCAGCAGCTTAAGAACTAGCGGCTTCCAAGAGACCCAGTACTTC
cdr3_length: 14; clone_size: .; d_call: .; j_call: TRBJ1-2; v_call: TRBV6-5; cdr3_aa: CASSNPHTGNGYTF; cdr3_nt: TGTGCCAGCAGTAATCCCCACACCGGGAATGGCTACACCTTC
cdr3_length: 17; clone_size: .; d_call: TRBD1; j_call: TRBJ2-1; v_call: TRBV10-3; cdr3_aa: CAISEPGERTGYNEQFF; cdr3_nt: TGTGCCATCAGTGAGCCAGGGGAACGGACAGGGTACAATGAGCAGTTCTTC
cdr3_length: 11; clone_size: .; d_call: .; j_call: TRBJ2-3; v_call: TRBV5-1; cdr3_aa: CASSLLDTQYF; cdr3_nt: TGCGCCAGCAGCTTGTTAGATACGCAGTATTTT
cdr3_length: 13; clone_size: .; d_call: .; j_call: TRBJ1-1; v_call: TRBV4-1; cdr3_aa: CASSRRVDTEAFF; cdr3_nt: TGCGCCAGCAGCAGGAGAGTGGACACTGAAGCTTTCTTT
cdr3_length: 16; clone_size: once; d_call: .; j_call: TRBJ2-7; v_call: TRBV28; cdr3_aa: CASSHLDRISSYEQYF; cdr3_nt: TGTGCCAGCAGTCACCTAGACAGAATAAGCTCCTACGAGCAGTACTTC
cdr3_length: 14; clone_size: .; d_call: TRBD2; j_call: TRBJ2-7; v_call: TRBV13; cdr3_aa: CASSPGLASYEQYF; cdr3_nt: TGTGCCAGCAGCCCGGGACTAGCGTCCTACGAGCAGTACTTC
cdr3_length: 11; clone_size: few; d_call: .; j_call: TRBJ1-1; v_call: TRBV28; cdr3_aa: CASSLGGQAFF; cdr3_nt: TGTGCCAGCAGTTTGGGGGGGCAAGCTTTCTTT
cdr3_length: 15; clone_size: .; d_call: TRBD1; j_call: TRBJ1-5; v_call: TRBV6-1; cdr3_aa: CASSRGQGVDQPQHF; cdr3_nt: TGTGCCAGCAGCCGAGGACAGGGGGTTGATCAGCCCCAGCATTTT
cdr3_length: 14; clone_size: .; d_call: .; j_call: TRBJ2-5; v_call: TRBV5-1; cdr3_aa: CASSARGLQETQYF; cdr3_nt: TGCGCCAGCAGCGCGAGGGGCCTCCAAGAGACCCAGTACTTC
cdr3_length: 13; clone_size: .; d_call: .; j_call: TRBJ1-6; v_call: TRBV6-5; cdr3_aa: CASLGQYNSPLHF; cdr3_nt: TGTGCCAGCTTAGGACAGTATAATTCACCCCTCCACTTT
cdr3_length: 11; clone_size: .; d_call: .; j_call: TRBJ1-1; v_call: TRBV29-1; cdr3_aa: CSVPVATEAFF; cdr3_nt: TGCAGCGTTCCCGTGGCCACTGAAGCTTTCTTT
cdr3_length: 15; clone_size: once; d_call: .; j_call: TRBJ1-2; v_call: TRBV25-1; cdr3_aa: CASSEYAGEIYGYTF; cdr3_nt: TGTGCCAGCAGTGAATACGCAGGGGAAATCTATGGCTACACCTTC
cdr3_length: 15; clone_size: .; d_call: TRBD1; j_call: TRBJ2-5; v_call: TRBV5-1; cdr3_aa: CASSLDGQDQETQYF; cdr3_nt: TGCGCCAGCAGCTTGGACGGACAGGACCAAGAGACCCAGTACTTC
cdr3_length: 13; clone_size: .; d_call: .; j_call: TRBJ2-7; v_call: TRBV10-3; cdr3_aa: CAIGGQSTYEQYF; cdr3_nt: TGTGCCATCGGAGGGCAGTCGACCTACGAGCAGTACTTC
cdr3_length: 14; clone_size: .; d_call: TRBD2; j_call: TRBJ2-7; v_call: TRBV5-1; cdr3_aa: CASSLGSGTYEQYF; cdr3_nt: TGCGCCAGCAGCTTGGGAAGCGGGACCTACGAGCAGTACTTC